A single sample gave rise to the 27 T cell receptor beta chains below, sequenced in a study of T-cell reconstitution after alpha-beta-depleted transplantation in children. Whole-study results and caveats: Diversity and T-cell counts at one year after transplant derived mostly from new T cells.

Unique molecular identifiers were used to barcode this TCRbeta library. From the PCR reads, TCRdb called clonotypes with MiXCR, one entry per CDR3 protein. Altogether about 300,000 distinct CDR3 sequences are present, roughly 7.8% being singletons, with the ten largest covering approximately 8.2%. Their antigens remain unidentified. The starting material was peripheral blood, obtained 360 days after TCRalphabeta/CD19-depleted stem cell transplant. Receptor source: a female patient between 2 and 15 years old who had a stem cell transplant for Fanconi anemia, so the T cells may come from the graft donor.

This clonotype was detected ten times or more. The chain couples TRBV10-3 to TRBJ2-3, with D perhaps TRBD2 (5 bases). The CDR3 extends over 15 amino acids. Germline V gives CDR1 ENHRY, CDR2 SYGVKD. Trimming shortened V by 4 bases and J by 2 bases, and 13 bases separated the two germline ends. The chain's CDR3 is CAISAAGVNTDTQYF. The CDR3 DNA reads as TGTGCCATCAGTGCCGCCGGGGTTAACACAGATACGCAGTATTTT.

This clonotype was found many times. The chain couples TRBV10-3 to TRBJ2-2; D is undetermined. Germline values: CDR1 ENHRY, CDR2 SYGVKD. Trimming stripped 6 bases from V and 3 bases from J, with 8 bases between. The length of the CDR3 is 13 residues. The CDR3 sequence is CAIRTRDTGELFF. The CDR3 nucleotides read TGTGCCATCAGAACAAGGGACACCGGGGAGCTGTTTTTT.

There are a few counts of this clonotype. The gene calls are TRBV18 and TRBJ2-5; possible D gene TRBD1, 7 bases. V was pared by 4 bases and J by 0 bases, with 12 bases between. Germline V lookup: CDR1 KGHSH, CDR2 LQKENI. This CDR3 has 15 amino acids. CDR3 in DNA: TGTGCCAGCTCACAGCAGGGGGGCCACCAAGAGACCCAGTACTTC. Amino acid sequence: CASSQQGGHQETQYF.

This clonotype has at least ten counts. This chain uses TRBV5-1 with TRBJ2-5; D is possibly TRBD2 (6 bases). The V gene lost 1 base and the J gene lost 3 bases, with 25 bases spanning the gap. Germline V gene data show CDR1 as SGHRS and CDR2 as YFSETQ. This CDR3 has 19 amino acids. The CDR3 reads CASSLYPDKTRKVEETQYF. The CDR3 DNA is TGCGCCAGCAGCTTGTACCCAGACAAGACTAGAAAAGTGGAAGAGACCCAGTACTTC. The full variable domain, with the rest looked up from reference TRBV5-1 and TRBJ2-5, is KAGVTQTPRYLIKTRGQQVTLSCSPISGHRSVSWYQQTPGQGLQFLFEYFSETQRNKGNFPGRFSGRQFSNSRSEMNVSTLELGDSALYLCASSLYPDKTRKVEETQYFGPGTRLLVL.

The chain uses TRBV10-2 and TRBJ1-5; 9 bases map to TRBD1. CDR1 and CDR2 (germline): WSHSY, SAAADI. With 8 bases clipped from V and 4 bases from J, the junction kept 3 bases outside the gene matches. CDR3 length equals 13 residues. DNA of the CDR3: TGCGCCAGCCGACAGGGGGATAATCAGCCCCAGCATTTT. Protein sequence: CASRQGDNQPQHF.

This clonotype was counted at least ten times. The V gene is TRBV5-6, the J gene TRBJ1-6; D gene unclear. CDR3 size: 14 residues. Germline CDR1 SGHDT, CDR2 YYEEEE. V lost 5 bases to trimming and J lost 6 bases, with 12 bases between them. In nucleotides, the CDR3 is TGTGCCAGCAGGGAGGGAGGTGGTAATTCACCCCTCCACTTT. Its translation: CASREGGGNSPLHF.

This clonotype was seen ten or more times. The CDR3 region is CAWSSLNSYEQYF. The CDR3 DNA reads TGTGCCTGGAGTTCCCTGAATTCCTACGAGCAGTACTTC. This chain connects TRBV30 to TRBJ2-7; D remains unclear. The V gene's germline CDR1 is GTSNPN and CDR2 SVGIG (reference sequence). The V end lost 2 bases, the J end lost 1 base, and 9 bases lay between the germline ends. The CDR3 contains 13 residues.

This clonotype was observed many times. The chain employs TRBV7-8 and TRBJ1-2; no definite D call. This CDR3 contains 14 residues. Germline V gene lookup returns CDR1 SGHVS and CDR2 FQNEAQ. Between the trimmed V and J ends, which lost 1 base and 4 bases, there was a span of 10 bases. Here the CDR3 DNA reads TGTGCCAGCAGCTTAGACCTCAGAACCTATGGCTACACCTTC. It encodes CASSLDLRTYGYTF.

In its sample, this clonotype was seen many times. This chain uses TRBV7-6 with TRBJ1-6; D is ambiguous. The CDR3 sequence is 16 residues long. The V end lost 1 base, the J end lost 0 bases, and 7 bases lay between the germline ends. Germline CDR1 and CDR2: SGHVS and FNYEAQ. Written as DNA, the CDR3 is TGTGCCAGCAGCTTAGGCCAGAGCTCCTATAATTCACCCCTCCACTTT. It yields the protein CASSLGQSSYNSPLHF.

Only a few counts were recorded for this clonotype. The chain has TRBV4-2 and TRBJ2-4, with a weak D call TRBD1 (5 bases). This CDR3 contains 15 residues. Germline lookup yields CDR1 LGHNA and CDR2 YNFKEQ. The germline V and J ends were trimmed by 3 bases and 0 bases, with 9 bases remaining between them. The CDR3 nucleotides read TGTGCCAGCAGCCACGACAGACTAGCCAAAAACATTCAGTACTTC. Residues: CASSHDRLAKNIQYF.

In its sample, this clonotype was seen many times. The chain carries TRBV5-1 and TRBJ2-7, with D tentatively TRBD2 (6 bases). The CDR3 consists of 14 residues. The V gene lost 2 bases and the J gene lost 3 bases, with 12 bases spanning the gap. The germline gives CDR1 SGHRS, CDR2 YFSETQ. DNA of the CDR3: TGCGCCAGCAGCTTAGGCCGGGAGATCTACGAGCAGTACTTC. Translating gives CASSLGREIYEQYF. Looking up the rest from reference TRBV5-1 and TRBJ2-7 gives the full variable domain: KAGVTQTPRYLIKTRGQQVTLSCSPISGHRSVSWYQQTPGQGLQFLFEYFSETQRNKGNFPGRFSGRQFSNSRSEMNVSTLELGDSALYLCASSLGREIYEQYFGPGTRLTVT.

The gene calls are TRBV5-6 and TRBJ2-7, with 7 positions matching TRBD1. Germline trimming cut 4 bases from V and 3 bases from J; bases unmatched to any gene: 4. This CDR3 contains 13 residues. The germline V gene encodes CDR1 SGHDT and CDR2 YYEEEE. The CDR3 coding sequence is TGTGCCAGCAGCCCGGGACAGAACTACGAGCAGTACTTC. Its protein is CASSPGQNYEQYF.

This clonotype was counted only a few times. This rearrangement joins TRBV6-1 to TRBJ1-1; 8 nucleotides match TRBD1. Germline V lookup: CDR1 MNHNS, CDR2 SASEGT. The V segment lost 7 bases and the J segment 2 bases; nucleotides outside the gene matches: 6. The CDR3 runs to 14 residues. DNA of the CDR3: TGTGCCAGCAATAAACAGGGGGGCAACACTGAAGCTTTCTTT. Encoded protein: CASNKQGGNTEAFF.

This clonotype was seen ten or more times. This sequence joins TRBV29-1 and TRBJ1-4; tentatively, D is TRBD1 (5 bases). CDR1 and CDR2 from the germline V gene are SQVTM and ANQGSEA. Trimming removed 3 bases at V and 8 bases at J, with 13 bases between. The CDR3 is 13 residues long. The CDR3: CSVDHLGDEKLFF. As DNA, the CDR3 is TGCAGCGTTGACCACCTCGGGGACGAAAAACTGTTTTTT.

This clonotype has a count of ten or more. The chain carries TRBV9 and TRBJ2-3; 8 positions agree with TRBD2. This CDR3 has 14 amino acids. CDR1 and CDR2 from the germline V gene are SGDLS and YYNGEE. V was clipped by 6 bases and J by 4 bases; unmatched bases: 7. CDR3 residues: CASNSGITSDTQYF. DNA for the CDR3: TGTGCCAGCAATAGCGGGATAACATCAGATACGCAGTATTTT.

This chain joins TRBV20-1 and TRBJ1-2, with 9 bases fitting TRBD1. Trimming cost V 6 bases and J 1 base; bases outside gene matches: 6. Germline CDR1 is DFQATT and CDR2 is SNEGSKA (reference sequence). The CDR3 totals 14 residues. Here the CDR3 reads CSARGGQGNYGYTF. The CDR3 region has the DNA TGCAGTGCCCGAGGGGGACAGGGTAACTATGGCTACACCTTC.

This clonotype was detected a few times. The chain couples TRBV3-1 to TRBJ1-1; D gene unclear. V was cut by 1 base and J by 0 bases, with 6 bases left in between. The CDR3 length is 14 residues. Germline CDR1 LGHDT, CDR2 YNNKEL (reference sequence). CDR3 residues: CASSQGHLNTEAFF. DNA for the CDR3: TGTGCCAGCAGCCAAGGTCACCTGAACACTGAAGCTTTCTTT.

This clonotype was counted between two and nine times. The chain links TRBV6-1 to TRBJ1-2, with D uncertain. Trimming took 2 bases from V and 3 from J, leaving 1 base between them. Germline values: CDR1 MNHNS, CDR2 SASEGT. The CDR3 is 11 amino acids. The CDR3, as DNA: TGTGCCAGCAGTGAATACTATGGCTACACCTTC. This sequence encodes CASSEYYGYTF.

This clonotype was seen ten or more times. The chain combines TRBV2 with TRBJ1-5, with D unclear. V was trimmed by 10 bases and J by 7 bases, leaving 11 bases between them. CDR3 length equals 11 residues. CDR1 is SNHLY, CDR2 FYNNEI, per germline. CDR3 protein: CATGSGQPQHF. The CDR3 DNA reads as TGTGCCACCGGCTCGGGCCAGCCCCAGCATTTT.

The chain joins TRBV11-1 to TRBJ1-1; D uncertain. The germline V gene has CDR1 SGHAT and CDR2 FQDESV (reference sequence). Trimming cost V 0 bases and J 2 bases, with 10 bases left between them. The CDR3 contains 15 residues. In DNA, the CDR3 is TGTGCCAGCAGCTTAGCGCGAACGGCAAACACTGAAGCTTTCTTT. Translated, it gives CASSLARTANTEAFF.

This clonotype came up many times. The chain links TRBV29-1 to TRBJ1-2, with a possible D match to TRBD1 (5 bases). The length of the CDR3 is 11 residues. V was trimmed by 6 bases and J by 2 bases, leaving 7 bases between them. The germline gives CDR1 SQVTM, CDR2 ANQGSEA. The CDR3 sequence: CSVGTNYGYTF. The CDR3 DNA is TGCAGCGTAGGGACGAACTATGGCTACACCTTC. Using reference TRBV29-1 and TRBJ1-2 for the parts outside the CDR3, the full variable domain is SAVISQKPSRDICQRGTSLTIQCQVDSQVTMMFWYRQQPGQSLTLIATANQGSEATYESGFVIDKFPISRPNLTFSTLTVSNMSPEDSSIYLCSVGTNYGYTFGSGTRLTVV.

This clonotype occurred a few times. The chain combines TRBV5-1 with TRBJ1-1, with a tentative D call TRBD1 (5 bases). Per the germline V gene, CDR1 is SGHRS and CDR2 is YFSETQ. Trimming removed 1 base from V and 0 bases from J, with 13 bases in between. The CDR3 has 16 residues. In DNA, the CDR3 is TGCGCCAGCAGCTTGAATGTCAGGGTGATGAACACTGAAGCTTTCTTT. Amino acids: CASSLNVRVMNTEAFF.

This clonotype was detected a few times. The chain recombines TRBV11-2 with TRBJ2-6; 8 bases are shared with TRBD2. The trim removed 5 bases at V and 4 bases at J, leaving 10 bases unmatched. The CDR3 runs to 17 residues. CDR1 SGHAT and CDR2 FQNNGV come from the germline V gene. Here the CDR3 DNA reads TGTGCCAGCAGCCGGGGGGGGAGGAACTCCGGGGCCAACGTCCTGACTTTC. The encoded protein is CASSRGGRNSGANVLTF.

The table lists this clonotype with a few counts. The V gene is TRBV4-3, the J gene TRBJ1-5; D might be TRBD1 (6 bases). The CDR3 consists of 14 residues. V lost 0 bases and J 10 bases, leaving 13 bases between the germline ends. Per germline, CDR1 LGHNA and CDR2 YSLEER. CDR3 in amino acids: CASSQDTQGQPQHF. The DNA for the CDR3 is TGCGCCAGCAGCCAAGATACGCAGGGACAACCCCAGCATTTT.

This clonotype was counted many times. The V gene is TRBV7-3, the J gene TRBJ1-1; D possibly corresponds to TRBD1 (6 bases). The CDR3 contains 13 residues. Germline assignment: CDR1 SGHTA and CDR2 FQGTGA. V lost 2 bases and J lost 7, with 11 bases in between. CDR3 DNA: TGTGCCAGCAGCTTATCACAGGGTGGTGAAGCTTTCTTT. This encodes CASSLSQGGEAFF.

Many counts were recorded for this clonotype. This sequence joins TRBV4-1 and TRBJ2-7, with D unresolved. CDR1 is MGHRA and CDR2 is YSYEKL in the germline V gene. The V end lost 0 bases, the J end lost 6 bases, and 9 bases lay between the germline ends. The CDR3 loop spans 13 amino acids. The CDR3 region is CASSQDQDSEQYF. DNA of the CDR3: TGCGCCAGCAGCCAAGATCAAGATTCCGAGCAGTACTTC.

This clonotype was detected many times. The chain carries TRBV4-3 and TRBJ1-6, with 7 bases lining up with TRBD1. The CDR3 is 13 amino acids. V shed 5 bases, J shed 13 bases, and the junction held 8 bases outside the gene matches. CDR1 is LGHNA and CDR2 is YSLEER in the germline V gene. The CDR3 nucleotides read TGCGCCAGCAGCGCACAGGGGAATCAGCCCCTCCACTTT. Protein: CASSAQGNQPLHF.